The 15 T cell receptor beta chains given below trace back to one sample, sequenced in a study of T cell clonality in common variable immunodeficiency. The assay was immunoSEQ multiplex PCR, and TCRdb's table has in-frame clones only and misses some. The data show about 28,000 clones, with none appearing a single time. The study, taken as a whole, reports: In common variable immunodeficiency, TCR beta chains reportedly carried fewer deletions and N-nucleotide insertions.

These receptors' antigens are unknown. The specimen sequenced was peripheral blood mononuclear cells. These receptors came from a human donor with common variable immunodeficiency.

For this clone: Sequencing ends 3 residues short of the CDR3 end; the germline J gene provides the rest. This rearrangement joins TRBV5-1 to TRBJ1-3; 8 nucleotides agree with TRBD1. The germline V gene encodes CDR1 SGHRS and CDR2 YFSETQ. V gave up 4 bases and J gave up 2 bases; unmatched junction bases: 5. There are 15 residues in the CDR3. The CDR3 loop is CASSVTGETGNTIYF. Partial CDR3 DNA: TGCGCCAGCAGCGTGACAGGGGAGACTGGAAACACC.

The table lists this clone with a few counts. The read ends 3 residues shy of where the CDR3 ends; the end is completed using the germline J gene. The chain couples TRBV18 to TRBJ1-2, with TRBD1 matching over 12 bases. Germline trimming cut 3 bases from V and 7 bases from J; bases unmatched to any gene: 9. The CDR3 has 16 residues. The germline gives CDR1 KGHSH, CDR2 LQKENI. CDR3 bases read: TGTGCCAGCTCACCGGGACAGGGGGCGCAAACTGGTGGC. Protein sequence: CASSPGQGAQTGG. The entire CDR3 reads CASSPGQGAQTGGYTF.

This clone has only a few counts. The chain's CDR3 is CASSRTTGAYEQYF. The sequenced part of the CDR3 DNA is TGTGCCAGCTCAAGGACGACAGGAGCCTACGAG. V and J are TRBV6-2 or TRBV6-3 and TRBJ2-7; TRBD1 is a possible D gene (6 bases). The sequence runs out 3 residues before the end of the CDR3; the remainder is reconstructed from the germline J gene. Germline V gives CDR1 MNHEY, CDR2 SVGEGT. There are 14 residues in the CDR3. The V gene lost 8 bases and the J gene lost 2 bases, with 16 bases spanning the gap.

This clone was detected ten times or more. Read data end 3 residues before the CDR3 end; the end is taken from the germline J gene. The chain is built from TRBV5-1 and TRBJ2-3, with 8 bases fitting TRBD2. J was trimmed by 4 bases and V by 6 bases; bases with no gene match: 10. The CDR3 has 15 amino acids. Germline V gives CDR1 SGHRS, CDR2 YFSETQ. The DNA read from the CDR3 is TGCGCCAGCACGGAAGTAGCGGGGTGGGCAGATACG. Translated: CASTEVAGWADT. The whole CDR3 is CASTEVAGWADTQYF.

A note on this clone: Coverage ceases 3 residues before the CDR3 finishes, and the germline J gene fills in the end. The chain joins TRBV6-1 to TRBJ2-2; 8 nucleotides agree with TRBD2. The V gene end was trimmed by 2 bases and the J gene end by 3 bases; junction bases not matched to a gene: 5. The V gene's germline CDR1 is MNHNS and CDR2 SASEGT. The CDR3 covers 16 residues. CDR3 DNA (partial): TGTGCCAGCAGTGAAAGGGGACTAGGGCACACCGGGGAG. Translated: CASSERGLGHTGE. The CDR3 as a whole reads CASSERGLGHTGELFF.

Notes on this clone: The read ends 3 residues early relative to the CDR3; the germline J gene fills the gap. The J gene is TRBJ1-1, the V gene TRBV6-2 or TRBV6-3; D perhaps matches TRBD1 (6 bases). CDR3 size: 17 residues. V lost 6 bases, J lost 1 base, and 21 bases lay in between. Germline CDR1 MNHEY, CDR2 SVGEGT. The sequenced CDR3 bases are TGTGCCAGCAGCTACCGGGTTCGGAAACAGGGGAACACTGAA. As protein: CASSYRVRKQGNTE. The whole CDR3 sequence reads CASSYRVRKQGNTEAFF.

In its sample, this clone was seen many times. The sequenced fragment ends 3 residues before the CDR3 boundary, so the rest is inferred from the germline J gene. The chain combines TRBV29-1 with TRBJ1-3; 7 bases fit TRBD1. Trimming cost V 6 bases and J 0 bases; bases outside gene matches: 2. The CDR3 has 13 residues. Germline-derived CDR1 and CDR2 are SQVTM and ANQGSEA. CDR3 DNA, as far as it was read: TGCAGCGTCGGGACAGCCTCTGGAAACACC. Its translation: CSVGTASGNT. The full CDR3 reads CSVGTASGNTIYF.

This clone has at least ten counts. This CDR3 is CASGLGGTEAFF. The sequenced CDR3 bases are TGTGCCAGCGGGCTCGGGGGCACTGAA. The gene calls are TRBV6-2 or TRBV6-3 and TRBJ1-1, with D possibly matching TRBD1 (5 bases). With the read ending 3 residues before the CDR3 end, the germline J gene is used to fill in that end. V shed 8 bases and J shed 4 bases, with 11 bases lying between them. CDR3 length equals 12 residues. Germline assignment: CDR1 MNHEY and CDR2 SVGEGT.

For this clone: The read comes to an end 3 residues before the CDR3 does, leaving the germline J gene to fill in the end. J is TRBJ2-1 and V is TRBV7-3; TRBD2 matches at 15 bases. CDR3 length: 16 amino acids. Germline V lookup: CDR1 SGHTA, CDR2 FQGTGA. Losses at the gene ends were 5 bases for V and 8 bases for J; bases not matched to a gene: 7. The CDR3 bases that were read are TGTGCCAGCAGCACTGGACTAGCGGGGGGGGGCCATGAG. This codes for CASSTGLAGGGHE. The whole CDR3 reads CASSTGLAGGGHEQFF.

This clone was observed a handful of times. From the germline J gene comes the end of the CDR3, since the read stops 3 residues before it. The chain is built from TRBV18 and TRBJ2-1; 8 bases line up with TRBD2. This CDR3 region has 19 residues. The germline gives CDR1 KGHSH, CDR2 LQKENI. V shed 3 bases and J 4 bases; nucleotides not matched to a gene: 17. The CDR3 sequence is CASSPPGISPGGPYNEQFF. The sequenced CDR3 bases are TGTGCCAGCTCACCGCCTGGAATTTCTCCGGGGGGGCCGTACAATGAG.

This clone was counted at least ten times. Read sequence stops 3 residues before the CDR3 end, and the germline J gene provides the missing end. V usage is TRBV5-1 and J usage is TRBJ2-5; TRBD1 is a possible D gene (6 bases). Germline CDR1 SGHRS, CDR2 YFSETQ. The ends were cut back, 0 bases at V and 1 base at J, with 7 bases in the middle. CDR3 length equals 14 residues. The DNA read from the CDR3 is TGCGCCAGCAGCTTGGACAGGGTCCAAGAGACC. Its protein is CASSLDRVQET. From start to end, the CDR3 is CASSLDRVQETQYF.

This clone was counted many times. This CDR3 is CASSLIVAGATQYF. The sequenced CDR3 bases are TGTGCCAGCAGTTTAATCGTGGCGGGGGCGACG. The chain couples TRBV28 to TRBJ2-3; weak D call: TRBD2 (7 bases). The missing CDR3 end, 3 residues past where the read stops, is filled in from the germline J gene. Germline CDR1 reads MDHEN; CDR2 reads SYDVKM. The CDR3 runs 14 residues.

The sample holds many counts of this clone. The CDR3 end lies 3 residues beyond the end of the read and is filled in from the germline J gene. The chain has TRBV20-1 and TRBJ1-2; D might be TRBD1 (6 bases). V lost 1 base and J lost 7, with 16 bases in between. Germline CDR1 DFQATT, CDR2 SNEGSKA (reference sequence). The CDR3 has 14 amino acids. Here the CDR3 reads CSARVRGGGGGYTF. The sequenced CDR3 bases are TGCAGTGCTAGAGTCAGGGGTGGGGGGGGTGGC.

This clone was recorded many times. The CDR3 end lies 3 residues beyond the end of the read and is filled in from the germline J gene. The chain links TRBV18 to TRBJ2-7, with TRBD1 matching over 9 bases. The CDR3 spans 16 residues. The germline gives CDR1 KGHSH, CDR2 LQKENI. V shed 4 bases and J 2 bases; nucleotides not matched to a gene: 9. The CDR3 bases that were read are TGTGCCAGCTCACGGTCCCGGGACAGGGACCCCTACGAG. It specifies CASSRSRDRDPYE. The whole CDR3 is CASSRSRDRDPYEQYF.

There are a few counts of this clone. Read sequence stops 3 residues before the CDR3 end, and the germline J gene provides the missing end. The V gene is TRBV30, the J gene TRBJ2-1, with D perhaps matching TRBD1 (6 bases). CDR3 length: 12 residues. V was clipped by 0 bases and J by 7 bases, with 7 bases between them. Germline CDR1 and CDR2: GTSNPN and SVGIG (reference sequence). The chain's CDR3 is CAWSVQGNEQFF. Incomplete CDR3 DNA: TGTGCCTGGAGTGTACAGGGAAATGAG. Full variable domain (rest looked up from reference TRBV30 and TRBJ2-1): SQTIHQWPATLVQPVGSPLSLECTVEGTSNPNLYWYRQAAGRGLQLLFYSVGIGQISSEVPQNLSASRPQDRQFILSSKKLLLSDSGFYLCAWSVQGNEQFFGPGTRLTVL.